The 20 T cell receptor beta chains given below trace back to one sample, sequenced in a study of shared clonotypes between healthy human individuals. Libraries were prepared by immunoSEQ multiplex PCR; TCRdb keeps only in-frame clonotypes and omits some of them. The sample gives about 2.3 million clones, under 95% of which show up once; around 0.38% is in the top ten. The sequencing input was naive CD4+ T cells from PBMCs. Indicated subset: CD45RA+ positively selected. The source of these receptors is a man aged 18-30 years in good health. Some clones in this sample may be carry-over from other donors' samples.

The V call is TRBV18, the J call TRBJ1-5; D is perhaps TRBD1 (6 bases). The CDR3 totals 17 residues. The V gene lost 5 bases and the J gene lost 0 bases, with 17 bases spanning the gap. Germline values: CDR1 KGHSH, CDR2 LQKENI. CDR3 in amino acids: CASSAMTGTPSNQPQHF. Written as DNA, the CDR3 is TGTGCCAGCTCAGCAATGACCGGGACACCTAGCAATCAGCCCCAGCATTTT.

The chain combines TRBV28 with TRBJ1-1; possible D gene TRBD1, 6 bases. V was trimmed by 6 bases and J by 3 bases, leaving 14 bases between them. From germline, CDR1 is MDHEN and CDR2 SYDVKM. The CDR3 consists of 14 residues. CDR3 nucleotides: TGTGCCAGCAGGGTGGCAGGGGATTACACTGAAGCTTTCTTT. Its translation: CASRVAGDYTEAFF.

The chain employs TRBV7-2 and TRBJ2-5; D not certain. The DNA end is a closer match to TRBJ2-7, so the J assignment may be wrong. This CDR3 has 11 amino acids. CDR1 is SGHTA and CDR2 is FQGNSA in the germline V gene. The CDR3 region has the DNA TGTGCCAGCGGAGTAACCTACGAGCAGTACTTC. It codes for CASGVTYEQYF.

CDR3 DNA: TGTGCCAGCAGCCCCCAGCTTGGACACCTCTACGAGCAGTACTTC. This encodes CASSPQLGHLYEQYF. This chain joins TRBV7-8 and TRBJ2-7; D possibly corresponds to TRBD1 (5 bases). V lost 5 bases to trimming and J lost 3 bases, with 17 bases between them. The CDR3 totals 15 residues. Germline CDR1 SGHVS, CDR2 FQNEAQ. Complete variable domain (other parts from reference TRBV7-8 and TRBJ2-7): GAGVSQSPRYKVAKRGQDVALRCDPISGHVSLFWYQQALGQGPEFLTYFQNEAQLDKSGLPSDRFFAERPEGSVSTLKIQRTQQEDSAVYLCASSPQLGHLYEQYFGPGTRLTVT.

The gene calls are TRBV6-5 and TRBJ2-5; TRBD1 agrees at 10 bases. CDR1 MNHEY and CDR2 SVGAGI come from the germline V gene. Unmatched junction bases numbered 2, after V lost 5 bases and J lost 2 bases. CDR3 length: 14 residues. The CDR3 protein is CASSRGQGQETQYF. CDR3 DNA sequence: TGTGCCAGCAGTAGGGGACAGGGGCAAGAGACCCAGTACTTC.

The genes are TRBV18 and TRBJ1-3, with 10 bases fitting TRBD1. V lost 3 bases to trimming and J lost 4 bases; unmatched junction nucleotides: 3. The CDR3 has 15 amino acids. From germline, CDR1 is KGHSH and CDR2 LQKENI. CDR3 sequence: CASSPRDRGGNTIYF. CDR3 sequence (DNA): TGTGCCAGCTCACCCCGGGACAGGGGAGGAAACACCATATATTTT.

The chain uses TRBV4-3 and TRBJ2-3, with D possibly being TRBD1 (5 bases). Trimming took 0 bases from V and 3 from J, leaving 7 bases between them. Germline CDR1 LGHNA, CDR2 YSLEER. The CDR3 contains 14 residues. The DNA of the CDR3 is TGCGCCAGCAGCCAAGATTACAGGACAGATACGCAGTATTTT. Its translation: CASSQDYRTDTQYF.

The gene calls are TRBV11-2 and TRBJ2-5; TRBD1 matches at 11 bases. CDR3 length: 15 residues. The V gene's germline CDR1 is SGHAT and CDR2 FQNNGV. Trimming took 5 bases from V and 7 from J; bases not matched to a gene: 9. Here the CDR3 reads CASSGGTGGVMTQYF. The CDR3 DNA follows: TGTGCCAGCAGCGGGGGGACAGGGGGTGTGATGACCCAGTACTTC.

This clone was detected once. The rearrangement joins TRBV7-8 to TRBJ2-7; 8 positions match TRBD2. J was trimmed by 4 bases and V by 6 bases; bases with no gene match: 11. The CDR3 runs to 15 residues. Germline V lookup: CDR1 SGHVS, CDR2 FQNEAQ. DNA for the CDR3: TGTGCCAGCAGTCACAGATCGGGAGGGCCTTACGAGCAGTACTTC. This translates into CASSHRSGGPYEQYF.

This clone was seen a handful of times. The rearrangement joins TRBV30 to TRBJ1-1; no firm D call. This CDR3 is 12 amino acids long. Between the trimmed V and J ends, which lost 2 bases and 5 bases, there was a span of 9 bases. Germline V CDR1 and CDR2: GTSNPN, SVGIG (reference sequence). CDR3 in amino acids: CAWSLAGTEAFF. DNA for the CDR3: TGTGCCTGGAGTCTGGCCGGTACTGAAGCTTTCTTT.

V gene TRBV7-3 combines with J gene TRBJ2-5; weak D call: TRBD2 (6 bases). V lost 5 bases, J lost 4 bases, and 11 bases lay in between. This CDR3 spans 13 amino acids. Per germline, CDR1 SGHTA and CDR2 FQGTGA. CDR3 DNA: TGTGCCAGCAGCCCGGGGGTGGCAGAGACCCAGTACTTC. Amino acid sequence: CASSPGVAETQYF.

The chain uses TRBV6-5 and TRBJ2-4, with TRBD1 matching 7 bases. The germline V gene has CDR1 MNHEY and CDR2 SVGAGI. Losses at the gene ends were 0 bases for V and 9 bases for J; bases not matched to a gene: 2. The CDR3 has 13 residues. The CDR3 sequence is CASSYSTGSIQYF. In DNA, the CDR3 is TGTGCCAGCAGTTACTCGACAGGGAGCATTCAGTACTTC.

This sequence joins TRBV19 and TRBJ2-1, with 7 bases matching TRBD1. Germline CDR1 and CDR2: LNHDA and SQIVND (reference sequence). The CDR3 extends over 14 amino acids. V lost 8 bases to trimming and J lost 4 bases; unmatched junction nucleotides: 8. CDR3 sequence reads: CASPLTGRYNEQFF. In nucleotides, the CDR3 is TGTGCCAGTCCACTGACAGGGCGGTACAATGAGCAGTTCTTC.

The CDR3: CASSRGTDTEAFF. CDR3 nucleotides: TGTGCCAGCAGCCGCGGGACAGATACTGAAGCTTTCTTT. The chain links TRBV13 to TRBJ1-1, with 7 bases matching TRBD1. Germline lookup yields CDR1 PRHDT and CDR2 FYEKMQ (reference sequence). This CDR3 has 13 residues. The V and J ends lost 5 bases and 5 bases, in that order; junction bases with no gene match: 5.

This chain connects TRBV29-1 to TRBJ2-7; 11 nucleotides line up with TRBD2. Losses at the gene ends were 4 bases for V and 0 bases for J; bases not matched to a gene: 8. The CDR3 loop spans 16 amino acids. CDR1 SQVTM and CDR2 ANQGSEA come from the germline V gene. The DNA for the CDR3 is TGCAGCGTTGTAGGGTTTACTAGCGGGAGCTCCTACGAGCAGTACTTC. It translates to CSVVGFTSGSSYEQYF.

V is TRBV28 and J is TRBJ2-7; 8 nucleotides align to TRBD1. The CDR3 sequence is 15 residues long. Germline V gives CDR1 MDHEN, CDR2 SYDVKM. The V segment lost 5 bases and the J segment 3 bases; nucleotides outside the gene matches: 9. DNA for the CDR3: TGTGCCAGCAGTGACACCGGGACAGGCGACTACGAGCAGTACTTC. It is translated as CASSDTGTGDYEQYF.

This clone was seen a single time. The CDR3 protein is CASRWGAEAFF. CDR3 nucleotide sequence: TGTGCCAGCAGATGGGGCGCTGAAGCTTTCTTT. The V gene is TRBV7-6, the J gene TRBJ1-1; D perhaps matches TRBD1 (5 bases). The CDR3 is 11 amino acids. Germline CDR1 reads SGHVS; CDR2 reads FNYEAQ. V gave up 6 bases and J gave up 6 bases, with 8 bases separating them. Full variable domain (remainder filled in from reference TRBV7-6 and TRBJ1-1): GAGVSQSPRYKVTKRGQDVALRCDPISGHVSLYWYRQALGQGPEFLTYFNYEAQQDKSGLPNDRFSAERPEGSISTLTIQRTEQRDSAMYRCASRWGAEAFFGQGTRLTVV.

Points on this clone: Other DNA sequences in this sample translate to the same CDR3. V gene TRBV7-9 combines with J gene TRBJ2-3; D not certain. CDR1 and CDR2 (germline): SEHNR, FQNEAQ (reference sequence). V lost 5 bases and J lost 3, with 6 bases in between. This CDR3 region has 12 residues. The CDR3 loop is CASSTRTDTQYF. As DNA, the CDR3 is TGTGCCAGCAGCACCCGGACAGATACGCAGTATTTT.

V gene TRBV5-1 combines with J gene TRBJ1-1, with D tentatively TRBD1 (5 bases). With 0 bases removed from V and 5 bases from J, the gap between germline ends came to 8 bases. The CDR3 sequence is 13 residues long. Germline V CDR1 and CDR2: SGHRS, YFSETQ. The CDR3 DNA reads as TGCGCCAGCAGCTTGGGAGGGGAAACTGAAGCTTTCTTT. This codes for CASSLGGETEAFF.

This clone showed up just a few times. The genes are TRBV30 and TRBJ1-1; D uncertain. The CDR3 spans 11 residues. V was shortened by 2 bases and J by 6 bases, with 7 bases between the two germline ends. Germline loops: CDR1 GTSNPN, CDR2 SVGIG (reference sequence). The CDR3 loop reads CAWSREAEAFF. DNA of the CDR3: TGTGCCTGGAGTCGTGAGGCTGAAGCTTTCTTT. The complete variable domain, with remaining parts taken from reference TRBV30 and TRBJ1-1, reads SQTIHQWPATLVQPVGSPLSLECTVEGTSNPNLYWYRQAAGRGLQLLFYSVGIGQISSEVPQNLSASRPQDRQFILSSKKLLLSDSGFYLCAWSREAEAFFGQGTRLTVV.